This T cell receptor beta chain comes out of a study of neurological immune-mediated disorders. 5'RACE generated cDNA with 10-nucleotide random UMIs. TCRdb reprocessed the 5' RACE reads via MiXCR and lists one record per CDR3 protein. The sample holds some 48,000 distinct CDR3 sequences; around 13% are singletons and the top ten take less than 5.5%. The time point: longitudinal time-point 2. From 2 million PBMCs stored at -80 C, the unsorted libraries were generated. The CDR3 has 16 residues. Trimming pared 2 bases from V and 3 bases from J, leaving 12 bases between. Germline V gene sequence: CDR1 SGHRS, CDR2 YFSETQ. This clonotype was counted many times.

The specimen was PBMCs. The clonotype was recovered from a male donor with HTLV-1-associated myelopathy (HAM/TSP). The rearrangement links TRBV5-1 to TRBJ1-6; TRBD1 might be the D (6 bases). The CDR3 sequence: CASSLARGSYNSPLHF. The DNA of the CDR3 is TGCGCCAGCAGCTTAGCCAGGGGTAGCTATAATTCACCCCTCCACTTT.